What follows is one T cell receptor (beta chain) and its context. What it binds is unknown. V dropped 0 bases and J dropped 2; count of bases not matched to a gene: 2. Germline V lookup: CDR1 MNHEY, CDR2 SVGAGI. The length of the CDR3 is 15 residues. The assay, immunoSEQ v3.0, was run at survey level. Assay: immunoSEQ multiplex PCR; the TCRdb copy retains only in-frame clones and omits some. The table has around 25,000 clones, 76% seen once. None of the participants with HIV were treated outside the United States. The data stem from a study of long-term antiretroviral therapy in people with HIV. Whole-study context: The earliest specimens came about a decade ahead of the 2015 immediate-ART recommendation. General study findings and limits: Before ART, certain clones expanded, and these dominated the repertoire at all time points. Gathering of blood took place between about 2003 and 2017, possibly under older ART regimens.

The TCR was taken from a woman aged 40 to 50 with HIV. The V and J genes are TRBV6-5 and TRBJ2-7, with 9 bases fitting TRBD1. Source: unsorted PBMCs, taken 1.1 years before starting antiretroviral therapy. CDR3 sequence (DNA): TGTGCCAGCAGTTACTCGGGACAGGGTCCCTACGAGCAGTACTTC. Amino acids: CASSYSGQGPYEQYF.